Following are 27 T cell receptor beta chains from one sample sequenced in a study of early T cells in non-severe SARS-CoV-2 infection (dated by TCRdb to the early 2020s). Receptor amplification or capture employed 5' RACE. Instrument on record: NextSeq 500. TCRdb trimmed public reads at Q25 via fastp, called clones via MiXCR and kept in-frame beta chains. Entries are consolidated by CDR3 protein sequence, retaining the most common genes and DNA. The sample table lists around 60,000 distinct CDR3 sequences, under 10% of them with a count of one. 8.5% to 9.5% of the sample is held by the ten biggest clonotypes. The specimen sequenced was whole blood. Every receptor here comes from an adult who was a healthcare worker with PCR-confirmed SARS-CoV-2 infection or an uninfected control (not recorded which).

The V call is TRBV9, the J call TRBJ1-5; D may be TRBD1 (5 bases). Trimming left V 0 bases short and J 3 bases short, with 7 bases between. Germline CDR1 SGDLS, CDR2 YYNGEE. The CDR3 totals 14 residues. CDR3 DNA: TGTGCCAGCAGCGTAGGAGGGGACAATCAGCCCCAGCATTTT. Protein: CASSVGGDNQPQHF.

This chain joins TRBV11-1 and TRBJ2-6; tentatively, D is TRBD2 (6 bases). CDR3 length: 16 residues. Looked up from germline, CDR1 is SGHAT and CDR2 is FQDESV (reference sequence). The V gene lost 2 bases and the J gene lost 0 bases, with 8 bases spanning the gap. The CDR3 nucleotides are TGTGCCAGCAGCTTAATGGGGGGCTCTGGGGCCAACGTCCTGACTTTC. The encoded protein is CASSLMGGSGANVLTF.

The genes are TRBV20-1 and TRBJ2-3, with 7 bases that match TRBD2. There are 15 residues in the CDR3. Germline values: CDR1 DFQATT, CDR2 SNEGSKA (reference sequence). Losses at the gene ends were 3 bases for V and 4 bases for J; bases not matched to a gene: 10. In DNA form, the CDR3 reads TGCAGTGCTAGTAGGTCTAGCGGTTTTCCAGATACGCAGTATTTT. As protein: CSASRSSGFPDTQYF.

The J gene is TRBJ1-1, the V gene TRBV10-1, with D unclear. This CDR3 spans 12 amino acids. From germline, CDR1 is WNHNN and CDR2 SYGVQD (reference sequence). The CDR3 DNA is TGCGCTATAAATCACGGACCTTCTGAAGCTTTCTTT. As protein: CAINHGPSEAFF.

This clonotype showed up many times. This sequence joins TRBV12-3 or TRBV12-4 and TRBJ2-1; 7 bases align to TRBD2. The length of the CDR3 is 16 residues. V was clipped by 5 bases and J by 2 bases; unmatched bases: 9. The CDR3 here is CASSLSGPPPYNEQFF. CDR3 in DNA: TGTGCCAGCAGTCTTAGCGGGCCACCCCCCTACAATGAGCAGTTCTTC.

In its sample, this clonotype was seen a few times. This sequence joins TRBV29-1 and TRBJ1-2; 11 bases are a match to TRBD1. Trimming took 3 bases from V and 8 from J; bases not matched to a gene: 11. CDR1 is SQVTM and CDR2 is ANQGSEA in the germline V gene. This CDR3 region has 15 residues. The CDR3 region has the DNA TGCAGCGTTGATTTAAGGGACAGGGGGTCTGACGGCTACACCTTC. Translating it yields CSVDLRDRGSDGYTF.

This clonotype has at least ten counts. In nucleotides, the CDR3 is TGCAGTGCTTATAATACCCGGGACTCTAGCACAGATACGCAGTATTTT. Translating it yields CSAYNTRDSSTDTQYF. This chain joins TRBV20-1 and TRBJ2-3, with D possibly being TRBD2 (6 bases). There are 16 residues in the CDR3. Germline CDR1 reads DFQATT; CDR2 reads SNEGSKA (reference sequence). The ends were cut back, 5 bases at V and 0 bases at J, with 18 bases in the middle.

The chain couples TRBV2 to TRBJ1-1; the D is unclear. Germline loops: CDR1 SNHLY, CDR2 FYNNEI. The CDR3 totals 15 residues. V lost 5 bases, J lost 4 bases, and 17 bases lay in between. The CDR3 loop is CASSKRTDGSTEAFF. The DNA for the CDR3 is TGTGCCAGCAGTAAAAGGACGGATGGGAGCACTGAAGCTTTCTTT.

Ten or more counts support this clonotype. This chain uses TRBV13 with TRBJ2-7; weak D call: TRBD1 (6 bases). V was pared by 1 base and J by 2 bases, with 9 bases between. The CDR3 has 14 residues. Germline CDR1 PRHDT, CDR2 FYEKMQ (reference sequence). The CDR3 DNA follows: TGTGCCAGCAGCTTAGAGGGACAAGCCTACGAGCAGTACTTC. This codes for CASSLEGQAYEQYF.

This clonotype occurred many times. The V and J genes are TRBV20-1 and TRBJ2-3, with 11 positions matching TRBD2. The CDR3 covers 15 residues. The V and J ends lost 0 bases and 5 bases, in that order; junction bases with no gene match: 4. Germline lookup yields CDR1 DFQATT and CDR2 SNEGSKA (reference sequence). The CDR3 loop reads CSARDSGRAQDTQYF. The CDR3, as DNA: TGCAGTGCTAGAGATAGCGGGAGGGCCCAAGATACGCAGTATTTT.

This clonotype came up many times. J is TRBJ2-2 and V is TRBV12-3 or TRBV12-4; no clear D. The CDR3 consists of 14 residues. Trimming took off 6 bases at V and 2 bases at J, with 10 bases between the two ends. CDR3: CASSRDRNTGELFF. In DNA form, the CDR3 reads TGTGCCAGCAGCCGTGACCGAAACACCGGGGAGCTGTTTTTT.

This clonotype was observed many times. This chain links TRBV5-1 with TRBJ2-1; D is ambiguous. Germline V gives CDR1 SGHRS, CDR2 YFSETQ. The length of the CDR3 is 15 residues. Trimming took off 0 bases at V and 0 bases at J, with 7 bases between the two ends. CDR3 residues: CASSLASSSYNEQFF. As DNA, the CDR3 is TGCGCCAGCAGCTTGGCTTCGAGCTCCTACAATGAGCAGTTCTTC.

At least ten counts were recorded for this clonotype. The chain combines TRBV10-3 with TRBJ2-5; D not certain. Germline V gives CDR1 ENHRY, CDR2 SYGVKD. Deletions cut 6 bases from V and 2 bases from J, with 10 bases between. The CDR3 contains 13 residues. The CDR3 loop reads CAISPPGQETQYF. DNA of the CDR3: TGTGCCATCAGCCCCCCGGGTCAAGAGACCCAGTACTTC.

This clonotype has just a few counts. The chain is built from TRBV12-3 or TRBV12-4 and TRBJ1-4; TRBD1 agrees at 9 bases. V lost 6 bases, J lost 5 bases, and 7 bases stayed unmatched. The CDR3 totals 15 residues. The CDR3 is CASRYQGQGNEKLFF. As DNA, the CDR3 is TGTGCCAGCAGATATCAGGGACAGGGAAATGAAAAACTGTTTTTT.

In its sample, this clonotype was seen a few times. The CDR3 loop reads CASSRVRGTYEQYF. The CDR3 nucleotides read TGTGCCAGCAGCCGGGTCAGGGGAACCTACGAGCAGTACTTC. The chain couples TRBV7-2 to TRBJ2-7, with a possible D match to TRBD1 (6 bases). V lost 5 bases to trimming and J lost 2 bases, with 13 bases between them. The CDR3 consists of 14 residues. CDR1 and CDR2 (germline): SGHTA, FQGNSA. The full variable domain, with the rest looked up from reference TRBV7-2 and TRBJ2-7, is GAGVSQSPSNKVTEKGKDVELRCDPISGHTALYWYRQSLGQGLEFLIYFQGNSAPDKSGLPSDRFSAERTGGSVSTLTIQRTQQEDSAVYLCASSRVRGTYEQYFGPGTRLTVT.

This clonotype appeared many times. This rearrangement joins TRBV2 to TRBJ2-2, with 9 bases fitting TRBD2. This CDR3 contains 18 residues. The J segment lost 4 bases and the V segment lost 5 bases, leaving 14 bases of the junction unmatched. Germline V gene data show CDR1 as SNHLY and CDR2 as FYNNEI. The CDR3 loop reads CASSPDGGRAAVTGELFF. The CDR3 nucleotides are TGTGCCAGCAGTCCCGACGGCGGGAGGGCCGCGGTCACCGGGGAGCTGTTTTTT.

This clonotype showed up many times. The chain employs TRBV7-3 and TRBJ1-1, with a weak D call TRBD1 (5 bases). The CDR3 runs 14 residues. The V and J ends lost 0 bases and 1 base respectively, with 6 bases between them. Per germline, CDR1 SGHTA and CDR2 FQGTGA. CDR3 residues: CASSLTRENTEAFF. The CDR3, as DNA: TGTGCCAGCAGCTTAACCAGGGAGAACACTGAAGCTTTCTTT.

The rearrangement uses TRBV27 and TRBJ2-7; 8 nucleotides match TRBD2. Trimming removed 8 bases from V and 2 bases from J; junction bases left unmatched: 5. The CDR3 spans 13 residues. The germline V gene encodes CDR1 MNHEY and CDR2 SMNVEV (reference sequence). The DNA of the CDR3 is TGTGCCAGCGCCCCGACTAGCGCCTACGAGCAGTACTTC. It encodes CASAPTSAYEQYF.

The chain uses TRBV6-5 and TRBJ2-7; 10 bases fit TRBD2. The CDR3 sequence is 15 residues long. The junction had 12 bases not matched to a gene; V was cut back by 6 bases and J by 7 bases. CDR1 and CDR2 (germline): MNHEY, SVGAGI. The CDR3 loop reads CASSRQLAGLGEQYF. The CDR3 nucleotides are TGTGCCAGCAGCCGTCAACTAGCGGGGCTCGGAGAGCAGTACTTC.

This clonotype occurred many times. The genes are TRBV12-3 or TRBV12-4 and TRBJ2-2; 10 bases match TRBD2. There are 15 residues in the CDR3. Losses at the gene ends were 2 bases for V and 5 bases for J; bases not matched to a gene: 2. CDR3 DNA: TGTGCCAGCAGTTTACTAGCGGGAGAAACCGGGGAGCTGTTTTTT. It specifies CASSLLAGETGELFF.

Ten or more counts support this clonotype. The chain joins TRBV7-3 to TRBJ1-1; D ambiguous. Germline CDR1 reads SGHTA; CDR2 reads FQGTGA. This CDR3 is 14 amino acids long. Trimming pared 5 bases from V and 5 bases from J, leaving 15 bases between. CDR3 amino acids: CASSKGGGNTEAFF. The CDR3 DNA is TGTGCCAGCAGCAAGGGAGGAGGGAATACTGAAGCTTTCTTT. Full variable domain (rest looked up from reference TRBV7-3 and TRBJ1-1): GAGVSQTPSNKVTEKGKYVELRCDPISGHTALYWYRQSLGQGPEFLIYFQGTGAADDSGLPNDRFFAVRPEGSVSTLKIQRTERGDSAVYLCASSKGGGNTEAFFGQGTRLTVV.

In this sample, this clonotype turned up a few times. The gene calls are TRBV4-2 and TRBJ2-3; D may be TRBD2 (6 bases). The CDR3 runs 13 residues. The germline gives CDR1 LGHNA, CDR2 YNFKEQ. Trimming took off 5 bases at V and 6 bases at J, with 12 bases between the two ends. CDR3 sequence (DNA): TGTGCCAGCAGCGCTCGACTAGTCGATACGCAGTATTTT. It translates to CASSARLVDTQYF.

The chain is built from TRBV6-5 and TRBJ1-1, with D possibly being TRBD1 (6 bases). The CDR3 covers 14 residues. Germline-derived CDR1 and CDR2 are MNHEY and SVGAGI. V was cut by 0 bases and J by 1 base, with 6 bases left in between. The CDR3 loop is CASSYSGGNTEAFF. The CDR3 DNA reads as TGTGCCAGCAGTTACTCAGGGGGGAACACTGAAGCTTTCTTT.

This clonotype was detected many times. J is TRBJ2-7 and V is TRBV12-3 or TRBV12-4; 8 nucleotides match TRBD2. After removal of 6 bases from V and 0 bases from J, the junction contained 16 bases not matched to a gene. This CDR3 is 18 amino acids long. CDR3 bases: TGTGCCAGCAGCCCCGAGGCCCTGGCGGGAGGTCGCTCCTACGAGCAGTACTTC. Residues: CASSPEALAGGRSYEQYF.

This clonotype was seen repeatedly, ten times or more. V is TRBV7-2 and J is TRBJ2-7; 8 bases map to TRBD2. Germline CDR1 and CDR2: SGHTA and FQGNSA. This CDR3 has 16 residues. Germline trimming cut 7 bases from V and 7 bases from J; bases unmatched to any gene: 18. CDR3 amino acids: CASTRTGGGPGGEQYF. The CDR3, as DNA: TGTGCCAGCACCCGGACCGGGGGGGGCCCGGGAGGTGAGCAGTACTTC.

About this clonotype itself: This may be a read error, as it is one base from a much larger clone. The CDR3 protein is CASSPSGTSSTDAQYF. The CDR3 bases are TGTGCCAGCAGCCCTTCCGGGACTTCGAGCACAGATGCGCAGTATTTT. The V call is TRBV7-2, the J call TRBJ2-3, with D perhaps matching TRBD2 (6 bases). The CDR3 spans 16 residues. In germline, CDR1 is SGHTA, CDR2 FQGNSA.

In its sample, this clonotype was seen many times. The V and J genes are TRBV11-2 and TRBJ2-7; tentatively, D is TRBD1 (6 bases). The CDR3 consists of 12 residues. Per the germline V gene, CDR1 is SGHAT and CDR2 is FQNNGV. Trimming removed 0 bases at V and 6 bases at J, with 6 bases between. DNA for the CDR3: TGTGCCAGCAGCTTAGAAGGGGGCGAGCAGTACTTC. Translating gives CASSLEGGEQYF. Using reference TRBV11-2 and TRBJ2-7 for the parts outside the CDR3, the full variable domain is EAGVAQSPRYKIIEKRQSVAFWCNPISGHATLYWYQQILGQGPKLLIQFQNNGVVDDSQLPKDRFSAERLKGVDSTLKIQPAKLEDSAVYLCASSLEGGEQYFGPGTRLTVT.